Listed here is a single T cell receptor (beta chain). Its antigen is still unknown. The sample providers were healthy Caucasian people from Russia, aged about 6 to 90. This record comes from a study of blood T cells in healthy people across ages. Broader study findings: Fewer expanded clones and more diversity marked long-lived versus aged donors.

Sample-barcoded 5' priming and a J-beta primer mix drove a second PCR of about 7 to 12 cycles. TCRdb processed the 5' RACE reads anew with MiXCR; each CDR3 protein has one entry. The table has 800,000 to 950,000 distinct CDR3 sequences, about 27% seen once; the top ten hold roughly 10%. There are 17 residues in the CDR3. CDR1 and CDR2 (germline): SGHTA, FQGNSA. V was shortened by 5 bases and J by 2 bases, with 16 bases between the two germline ends. The same sample was also studied in work on T cells of mothers and their children.

This sequence joins TRBV7-2 and TRBJ1-6, with D perhaps TRBD1 (5 bases). Sequenced: blood. The TCR sequence derives from a woman aged 40 to 50 in good health. CDR3 sequence (DNA): TGTGCCAGCAGCCTAAAGGGGACGACAGCCTATAATTCACCCCTCCACTTT. Encoded protein: CASSLKGTTAYNSPLHF.